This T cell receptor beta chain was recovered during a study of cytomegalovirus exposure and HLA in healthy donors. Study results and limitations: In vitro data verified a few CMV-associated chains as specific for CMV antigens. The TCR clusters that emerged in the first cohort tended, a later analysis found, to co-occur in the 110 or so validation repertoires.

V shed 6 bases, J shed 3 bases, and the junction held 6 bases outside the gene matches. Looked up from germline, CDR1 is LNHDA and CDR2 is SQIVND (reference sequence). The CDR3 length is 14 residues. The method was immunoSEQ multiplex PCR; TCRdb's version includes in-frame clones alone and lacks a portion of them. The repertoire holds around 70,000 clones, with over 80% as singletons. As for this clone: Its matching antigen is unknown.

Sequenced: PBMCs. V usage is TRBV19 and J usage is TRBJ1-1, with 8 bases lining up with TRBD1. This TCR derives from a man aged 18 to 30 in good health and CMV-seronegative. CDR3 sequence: CASRTGQGYTEAFF. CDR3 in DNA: TGTGCCAGTAGAACCGGACAGGGCTACACTGAAGCTTTCTTT.